This entry is about one T cell receptor (beta chain). Its antigen remains unidentified. The data belong to a study of T-cell reconstitution after alpha-beta-depleted transplantation in children. Preparation of the TCRbeta library involved a method that used unique molecular identifiers. MiXCR was run by TCRdb on the PCR reads, yielding one entry per CDR3 protein. In the table there are some 190,000 distinct CDR3 sequences, 11% of which are singletons. Germline lookup yields CDR1 GTSNPN and CDR2 SVGIG (reference sequence). This CDR3 has 13 amino acids. V was pared by 8 bases and J by 8 bases, with 12 bases of the junction left unmatched. Study-level results: Certain patients had high TCRbeta diversity at day 60, and it came from recipient T cells and thymic progenitors that survived. Among T cells one year after transplant, newly produced cells accounted for most counts and diversity.

The sample consisted of PBMCs, taken before TCRalphabeta/CD19-depleted stem cell transplant. This chain connects TRBV30 to TRBJ1-2; 9 nucleotides line up with TRBD1. The clonotype was recovered from a boy aged 2 to 10 with acute myeloid leukemia, due to receive a stem cell transplant. The chain's CDR3 is CAQGQGTTYGYTF. The CDR3 bases are TGTGCCCAAGGACAGGGGACGACCTACGGCTACACCTTC. Filled out from reference TRBV30 and TRBJ1-2, the complete variable domain reads SQTIHQWPATLVQPVGSPLSLECTVEGTSNPNLYWYRQAAGRGLQLLFYSVGIGQISSEVPQNLSASRPQDRQFILSSKKLLLSDSGFYLCAQGQGTTYGYTFGSGTRLTVV.